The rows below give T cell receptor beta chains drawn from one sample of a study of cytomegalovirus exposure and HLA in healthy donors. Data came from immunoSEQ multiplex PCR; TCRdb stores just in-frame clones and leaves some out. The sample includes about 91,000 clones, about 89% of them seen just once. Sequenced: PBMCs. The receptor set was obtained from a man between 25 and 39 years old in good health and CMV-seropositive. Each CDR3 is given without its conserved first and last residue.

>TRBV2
ASSEVTPQETQY
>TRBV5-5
ASSLGVGAGGTDTQY
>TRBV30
AWTAGTGFADTQY
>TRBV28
ASSLEGSTYEQY
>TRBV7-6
ASSDYRVRNTGELF
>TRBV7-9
ASSPAGPYGYT
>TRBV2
ASRPPGQGLSKNIQY
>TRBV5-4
ASSRDILPGGYT
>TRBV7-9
ASSGRSNEQY
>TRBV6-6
ASSYITGESEQY
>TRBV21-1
ASSVLAESTDTQY
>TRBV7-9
ASSTTRGFSYEQY
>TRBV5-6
ASSLTSGTGEQY
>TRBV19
ASSPGGGPQH
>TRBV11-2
ASSLGTGGQETQY
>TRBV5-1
ASSLSGTGGTEAF
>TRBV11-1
ASSLGFRLAGGGRETQY
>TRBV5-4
ASSLDPTGGTDTQY
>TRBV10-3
AIRDPGSYEQY
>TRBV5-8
ASSGTGPYEQY
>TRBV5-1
ASSLMPPGETQY
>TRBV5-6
ASSLEYNEKLF
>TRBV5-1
ASSTGQQFGETQY
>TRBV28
ASSVDSPNTEAF
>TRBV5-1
ASSLERGTEAF
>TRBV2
AGKTGTHTEAF
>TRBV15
ATSREVAGLNTEAF
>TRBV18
ASSLFSGSEGNEQY
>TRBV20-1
SARGGHTIY
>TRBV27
ASSYLAHSTDTQY
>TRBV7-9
ASSLGTVFSNQPQH
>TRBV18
ASSPTGENYGYT
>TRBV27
ASSLGGDLLSGANVLT
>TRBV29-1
SVPTGTGGGEQY
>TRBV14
ASSQAVGGTEAF
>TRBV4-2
ASSQEPSGSSYNEQF
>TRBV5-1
ASSLAQGPDTQY
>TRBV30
AWSRGVTEAF
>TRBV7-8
ASSLGRGGAQH
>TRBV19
ASREGLAVNTGELF
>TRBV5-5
ASSLAYTDTQY
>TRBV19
ASSGLAGLAKNIQY
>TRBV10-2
ASSITGTGYQPQH
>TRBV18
ASSGLAGEETQY
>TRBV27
ASSFYRSSSGANVLT
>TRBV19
ASSTGGPWPYEQY
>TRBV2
ASSQWTSGRIRQF
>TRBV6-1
ASSDLARLAGGSYEQY
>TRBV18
ASSPTLQGLGNEQY